This T cell receptor (beta chain) was identified in a study of T cell responses to AZD1222 COVID-19 vaccine. Profiled with immunoSEQ multiplex PCR; TCRdb holds only in-frame clones, not every one. The table records about 84,000 clones, approximately 90% of them present only once. Looked up from germline, CDR1 is LNHDA and CDR2 is SQIVND (reference sequence). V dropped 5 bases and J dropped 10 bases, with 15 bases sitting between them. The CDR3 has 14 residues. Findings of the study overall: Two AZD1222 administrations were followed by greater Spike-specific TCR breadth and depth.

As concerns this clone: Its target is unknown.

Here the sequenced sample was peripheral blood, taken 28 days after the second AZD1222 dose. The TCR sequence derives from an adult who received the AZD1222 COVID-19 vaccine. This chain connects TRBV19 to TRBJ1-6; possible D gene TRBD1, 5 bases. The CDR3 here is CASSQSGLSSPLHF. CDR3 DNA: TGTGCCAGTAGTCAATCGGGACTTAGCTCACCCCTCCACTTT. Complete variable domain (other parts from reference TRBV19 and TRBJ1-6): DGGITQSPKYLFRKEGQNVTLSCEQNLNHDAMYWYRQDPGQGLRLIYYSQIVNDFQKGDIAEGYSVSREKKESFPLTVTSAQKNPTAFYLCASSQSGLSSPLHFGNGTRLTVT.